The 24 T cell receptor beta chains below come from one sample, sequenced in a study of PD-1 blockade in classical Hodgkin lymphoma. There was relapse after autologous stem cell transplantation in every patient, and there was variation in brentuximab vedotin exposure. Using immunoSEQ multiplex PCR, the repertoire was profiled, and TCRdb retains in-frame clones only, with some absent. This sample yields 100,000 or so clones, of which about 89% are seen a single time; around 6.6% belongs to the top ten. This specimen was peripheral blood mononuclear cells (PBMCs), taken before the second cycle of nivolumab. These receptors were collected from a human donor with classical Hodgkin lymphoma.

With regard to this clone: The junction departs from the called germline gene at one end, perhaps through a read error. The chain carries TRBV20-1 and TRBJ1-6; a weak D match, TRBD1 (5 bases). The length of the CDR3 is 10 residues. The germline gives CDR1 DFQATT, CDR2 SNEGSKA (reference sequence). The CDR3 DNA sequence: TGCAGTGCCGGCTGGGGACCCTTCCACTTT. Protein product: CSAGWGPFHF.

The chain combines TRBV4-2 with TRBJ2-3, with 7 bases fitting TRBD2. This CDR3 is 17 amino acids long. V lost 5 bases, J lost 4 bases, and 15 bases stayed unmatched. Germline CDR1 LGHNA, CDR2 YNFKEQ. The CDR3 region is CASSSGIQASGADTQYF. DNA of the CDR3: TGTGCCAGCAGCTCCGGGATACAGGCTAGCGGTGCAGATACGCAGTATTTT.

V usage is TRBV30 and J usage is TRBJ2-7; D perhaps matches TRBD2 (6 bases). Germline CDR1 is GTSNPN and CDR2 is SVGIG (reference sequence). The CDR3 is made up of 16 amino acids. Trimming removed 1 base at V and 4 bases at J, with 20 bases between. The CDR3 nucleotides are TGTGCCTGGAGTGGAACCGGGACTCGCCGCGGGTACGAGCAGTACTTC. This sequence encodes CAWSGTGTRRGYEQYF.

The rearrangement links TRBV18 to TRBJ2-4; D is unresolved. The germline V gene has CDR1 KGHSH and CDR2 LQKENI. The CDR3 covers 13 residues. Trimming left V 2 bases short and J 5 bases short, with 7 bases between. The CDR3 nucleotides are TGTGCCAGCTCACCAGGAACCGAAAACATTCAGTACTTC. Translating gives CASSPGTENIQYF.

This clone is classed as medium-sized. The CDR3 loop reads CASSIEQGAAGYTF. CDR3 DNA sequence: TGTGCCAGCAGCATCGAACAGGGGGCGGCGGGCTACACCTTC. The chain carries TRBV7-9 and TRBJ1-2, with 9 nucleotides matching TRBD1. The ends lost 5 bases at V and 8 bases at J; junction bases unmatched: 9. Per the germline V gene, CDR1 is SEHNR and CDR2 is FQNEAQ (reference sequence). The CDR3 has 14 amino acids.

The chain joins TRBV6-5 to TRBJ1-2; 8 nucleotides align to TRBD1. This CDR3 contains 15 residues. CDR1 is MNHEY, CDR2 SVGAGI, per germline. Losses at the gene ends were 4 bases for V and 0 bases for J; bases not matched to a gene: 4. CDR3: CASSFVDRANYGYTF. As DNA, the CDR3 is TGTGCCAGCAGTTTCGTGGACAGGGCTAACTATGGCTACACCTTC.

The gene calls are TRBV4-2 and TRBJ1-2; TRBD1 agrees at 10 bases. This CDR3 is 14 amino acids long. From germline, CDR1 is LGHNA and CDR2 YNFKEQ. With V trimmed by 0 bases and J by 6 bases, 1 base remained unmatched. CDR3 DNA: TGTGCCAGCAGCCAAGACGGACAGGGGGATGGCTACACCTTC. Its translation: CASSQDGQGDGYTF.

This clone was counted between two and nine times. V gene TRBV11-2 combines with J gene TRBJ1-2; 8 bases line up with TRBD1. This CDR3 contains 13 residues. Germline lookup yields CDR1 SGHAT and CDR2 FQNNGV. The junction had 2 bases not matched to a gene; V was cut back by 1 base and J by 7 bases. The CDR3 protein is CASSLGTGSGYTF. The CDR3 DNA follows: TGTGCCAGCAGCTTAGGGACAGGGTCTGGCTACACCTTC.

The V gene is TRBV6-5, the J gene TRBJ2-7, with 7 nucleotides matching TRBD1. Germline V gene sequence: CDR1 MNHEY, CDR2 SVGAGI. Trimming took 6 bases from V and 0 from J; bases not matched to a gene: 5. This CDR3 contains 14 residues. The chain's CDR3 is CASRPDRDSYEQYF. CDR3 nucleotides: TGTGCCAGCAGACCTGACAGGGACTCCTACGAGCAGTACTTC.

The CDR3 protein is CASSLNGTAYGYTF. In DNA form, the CDR3 reads TGTGCCAGCAGCCTTAACGGGACAGCCTATGGCTACACCTTC. The chain joins TRBV9 to TRBJ1-2, with 7 bases fitting TRBD1. Germline CDR1 is SGDLS and CDR2 is YYNGEE. CDR3 size: 14 residues. Germline trimming cut 4 bases from V and 4 bases from J; bases unmatched to any gene: 7.

The chain combines TRBV5-8 with TRBJ1-5; D possibly corresponds to TRBD1 (5 bases). The CDR3 extends over 16 amino acids. Germline V gene lookup returns CDR1 SGHTS and CDR2 YDEGEE. V was shortened by 0 bases and J by 3 bases, with 13 bases between the two germline ends. CDR3 sequence: CASSLVFGGNNQPQHF. CDR3 sequence (DNA): TGTGCCAGCAGCTTGGTCTTTGGGGGAAACAATCAGCCCCAGCATTTT.

This chain connects TRBV7-6 to TRBJ1-2; the D gene is possibly TRBD1 (5 bases). In germline, CDR1 is SGHVS, CDR2 FNYEAQ. The CDR3 has 16 amino acids. V lost 1 base and J lost 5, with 17 bases in between. The CDR3 DNA follows: TGTGCCAGCAGCTTAGGGGCGAGGGACGGGGATTATGGCTACACCTTC. Its translation: CASSLGARDGDYGYTF.

This chain links TRBV5-1 with TRBJ1-2, with D possibly matching TRBD1 (6 bases). This CDR3 has 13 amino acids. The germline V gene has CDR1 SGHRS and CDR2 YFSETQ. Between the trimmed V and J ends, which lost 2 bases and 4 bases, there was a span of 9 bases. In DNA, the CDR3 is TGCGCCAGCAGCTTAGACAGGTCCTATGGCTACACCTTC. Its protein is CASSLDRSYGYTF.

The chain has TRBV19 and TRBJ1-4, with D maybe TRBD1 (6 bases). CDR1 is LNHDA and CDR2 is SQIVND in the germline V gene (reference sequence). V lost 5 bases and J lost 0, with 13 bases in between. The CDR3 runs 16 residues. The CDR3 DNA reads TGTGCCAGTAGTCCTGGTGGACAGACAACTAATGAAAAACTGTTTTTT. Translated: CASSPGGQTTNEKLFF.

This sequence joins TRBV5-1 and TRBJ2-1, with unresolved D. Germline V gene sequence: CDR1 SGHRS, CDR2 YFSETQ. The CDR3 runs 12 residues. V lost 0 bases to trimming and J lost 7 bases, with 5 bases between them. The CDR3 DNA is TGCGCCAGCAGCTTGGCCCTGAATGAGCAGTTCTTC. It translates to CASSLALNEQFF.

The chain's CDR3 is CASNLAGATTDTQYF. CDR3 in DNA: TGTGCCAGCAATCTAGCGGGGGCTACCACAGATACGCAGTATTTT. The chain is built from TRBV27 and TRBJ2-3; 10 positions match TRBD2. Germline CDR1 and CDR2: MNHEY and SMNVEV (reference sequence). V lost 7 bases to trimming and J lost 2 bases; unmatched junction nucleotides: 6. This CDR3 spans 15 amino acids.

The V and J genes are TRBV6-5 and TRBJ1-6, with TRBD1 matching 9 bases. Germline CDR1 and CDR2: MNHEY and SVGAGI. V lost 6 bases, J lost 8 bases, and 5 bases stayed unmatched. This CDR3 contains 14 residues. The CDR3 loop is CASRPGQGDSPLHF. The CDR3 DNA follows: TGTGCCAGCAGACCGGGACAGGGAGATTCACCCCTCCACTTT.

The chain joins TRBV11-2 to TRBJ2-1, with 9 bases fitting TRBD1. Germline lookup yields CDR1 SGHAT and CDR2 FQNNGV. The ends lost 3 bases at V and 8 bases at J; junction bases unmatched: 8. The CDR3 runs to 15 residues. The CDR3 region is CASSFGGQGYDEQFF. CDR3 bases: TGTGCCAGCAGCTTCGGGGGACAGGGATACGATGAGCAGTTCTTC.

This rearrangement joins TRBV18 to TRBJ2-1; D perhaps matches TRBD2 (6 bases). The CDR3 covers 13 residues. Trimming took off 2 bases at V and 8 bases at J, with 10 bases between the two ends. Germline V gene sequence: CDR1 KGHSH, CDR2 LQKENI. The CDR3 loop reads CASSPITGDEQFF. Written as DNA, the CDR3 is TGTGCCAGCTCACCAATTACGGGAGATGAGCAGTTCTTC.

In DNA, the CDR3 is TGCAGCGTCCCCGACTCCAACTATGGCTACACCTTC. Translating it yields CSVPDSNYGYTF. This chain joins TRBV29-1 and TRBJ1-2; D gene ambiguous. The germline V gene has CDR1 SQVTM and CDR2 ANQGSEA. This CDR3 is built from 12 residues. The V end lost 6 bases, the J end lost 2 bases, and 10 bases lay between the germline ends.

The chain uses TRBV10-2 and TRBJ2-6; D unresolved. This CDR3 has 16 amino acids. The V end was cut by 3 bases, the J end by 0 bases, with 9 bases between. The germline gives CDR1 WSHSY, CDR2 SAAADI. The CDR3 loop reads CASSDRRSSGANVLTF. The CDR3 DNA sequence: TGCGCCAGCAGTGATCGACGGTCCTCTGGGGCCAACGTCCTGACTTTC.

Ten or more counts support this clone. The chain combines TRBV6-4 with TRBJ2-2, with 7 bases identical to TRBD1. The CDR3 loop spans 14 amino acids. Trimming cost V 2 bases and J 3 bases; bases outside gene matches: 0. CDR1 and CDR2 from the germline V gene are MRHNA and SNTAGT. DNA of the CDR3: TGTGCCAGCAGTGACGGGACAGACACCGGGGAGCTGTTTTTT. As protein: CASSDGTDTGELFF.

The chain links TRBV6-5 to TRBJ1-5; D gene uncertain. The germline V gene has CDR1 MNHEY and CDR2 SVGAGI. V gave up 2 bases and J gave up 1 base, with 6 bases separating them. This CDR3 has 14 residues. The DNA of the CDR3 is TGTGCCAGCAGTTACGGTGGAAGCAATCAGCCCCAGCATTTT. It encodes CASSYGGSNQPQHF.

The chain couples TRBV6-5 to TRBJ1-1, with D possibly being TRBD1 (6 bases). The CDR3 is made up of 15 amino acids. Trimming stripped 2 bases from V and 8 bases from J, with 18 bases between. Germline values: CDR1 MNHEY, CDR2 SVGAGI. CDR3 DNA sequence: TGTGCCAGCAGTTACAGTAGGGCAGGGGTTGGGGAAGCTTTCTTT. Translating it yields CASSYSRAGVGEAFF.